The 14 T cell receptor beta chains presented below share a single source sample, sequenced in a study of cytomegalovirus exposure and HLA in healthy donors. Repertoires were generated with immunoSEQ multiplex PCR, while TCRdb's copy carries only in-frame clones and drops some. Of 350,000 or so clones listed, approximately 90% are singletons. The sample taken for sequencing was PBMCs. The origin of the receptors is a woman aged 18-29 years in good health and CMV-seronegative.

This clone was seen a few times. The J gene is TRBJ2-1, the V gene TRBV7-2; possible D gene TRBD2, 6 bases. Looked up from germline, CDR1 is SGHTA and CDR2 is FQGNSA. The CDR3 covers 13 residues. With 1 base removed from V and 9 bases from J, the gap between germline ends came to 10 bases. This chain's CDR3 is CASSLVQEGEQFF. The CDR3 bases are TGTGCCAGCAGCTTAGTTCAGGAGGGTGAGCAGTTCTTC.

The V and J genes are TRBV5-1 and TRBJ2-6, with D perhaps matching TRBD2 (6 bases). There are 17 residues in the CDR3. The germline V gene has CDR1 SGHRS and CDR2 YFSETQ. The germline V and J ends were trimmed by 4 bases and 0 bases, with 14 bases remaining between them. The CDR3 DNA follows: TGCGCCAGCAGCCCGGCGGGACGGCGCTCTGGGGCCAACGTCCTGACTTTC. Translation gives CASSPAGRRSGANVLTF.

The V call is TRBV30, the J call TRBJ1-1, with D uncertain. The germline V gene has CDR1 GTSNPN and CDR2 SVGIG (reference sequence). Trimming shortened V by 1 base and J by 3 bases, and 9 bases separated the two germline ends. The CDR3 extends over 13 amino acids. The CDR3 loop reads CAWSEARYTEAFF. The CDR3 nucleotides read TGTGCCTGGAGTGAAGCTCGATACACTGAAGCTTTCTTT.

The chain combines TRBV11-3 with TRBJ2-5; D possibly corresponds to TRBD1 (5 bases). This CDR3 is 13 amino acids long. V was shortened by 5 bases and J by 5 bases, with 12 bases between the two germline ends. Germline loops: CDR1 SGHNT, CDR2 YENEEA. CDR3 in amino acids: CASSMGAGETQYF. As DNA, the CDR3 is TGTGCCAGCAGCATGGGCGCAGGGGAGACCCAGTACTTC. The whole variable domain, remainder taken from reference TRBV11-3 and TRBJ2-5, is EAGVVQSPRYKIIEKKQPVAFWCNPISGHNTLYWYLQNLGQGPELLIRYENEEAVDDSQLPKDRFSAERLKGVDSTLKIQPAELGDSAVYLCASSMGAGETQYFGPGTRLLVL.

This chain joins TRBV5-6 and TRBJ2-7; 9 bases align to TRBD1. Trimming took 3 bases from V and 5 from J; bases not matched to a gene: 9. Germline V gives CDR1 SGHDT, CDR2 YYEEEE. This CDR3 region has 15 residues. The CDR3 region is CASSSGTGYGNEQYF. DNA for the CDR3: TGTGCCAGCAGCTCCGGGACAGGGTACGGCAACGAGCAGTACTTC.

In this sample, this clone turned up a few times. V usage is TRBV7-3 and J usage is TRBJ2-1; a possible D gene is TRBD2 (5 bases). Germline V CDR1 and CDR2: SGHTA, FQGTGA. Trimming left V 0 bases short and J 10 bases short, with 7 bases between. The CDR3 totals 12 residues. The CDR3 DNA reads as TGTGCCAGCAGCTTAACTGGAGGAGAGCAGTTCTTC. Translation: CASSLTGGEQFF.

V gene TRBV5-1 combines with J gene TRBJ1-4; D is uncertain. CDR3 length: 15 amino acids. V lost 4 bases to trimming and J lost 7 bases, with 17 bases between them. CDR1 SGHRS and CDR2 YFSETQ come from the germline V gene. The DNA of the CDR3 is TGCGCCAGCAGCCGGGCAACCTCGGCGGGTGAAAAACTGTTTTTT. It codes for CASSRATSAGEKLFF.

The gene calls are TRBV6-1 and TRBJ2-7; the D is unclear. Germline CDR1 MNHNS, CDR2 SASEGT. Between the trimmed V and J ends, which lost 6 bases and 2 bases, there was a span of 17 bases. The CDR3 has 15 amino acids. The CDR3 region has the DNA TGTGCCAGCAGGCTGCAGAACAATATCCCCTACGAGCAGTACTTC. Translating gives CASRLQNNIPYEQYF.

V and J are TRBV19 and TRBJ2-7, with TRBD2 matching 8 bases. Trimming removed 6 bases from V and 6 bases from J; junction bases left unmatched: 7. The CDR3 is 13 amino acids. Germline V gene data show CDR1 as LNHDA and CDR2 as SQIVND (reference sequence). CDR3 amino acids: CASSPDGGGEQYF. CDR3 in DNA: TGTGCCAGTAGCCCGGACGGGGGGGGCGAGCAGTACTTC.

The CDR3 bases are TGTGCCAGCAGTTTGGACTTGACCTACGAGCAGTACTTC. Protein sequence: CASSLDLTYEQYF. V is TRBV6-5 and J is TRBJ2-7; possibly TRBD2 for D (5 bases). With 4 bases removed from V and 2 bases from J, the gap between germline ends came to 9 bases. Germline V lookup: CDR1 MNHEY, CDR2 SVGAGI. This CDR3 spans 13 amino acids.

J is TRBJ2-6 and V is TRBV7-2; 10 bases are shared with TRBD2. Germline V gene sequence: CDR1 SGHTA, CDR2 FQGNSA. CDR3 size: 19 residues. After removal of 2 bases from V and 4 bases from J, the junction contained 11 bases not matched to a gene. The CDR3: CASSLIGQREGLGANVLTF. CDR3 in DNA: TGTGCCAGCAGCTTAATCGGGCAGCGGGAGGGCCTGGGGGCCAACGTCCTGACTTTC.

The CDR3: CASSPTGLAGAGGETQYF. The CDR3 DNA follows: TGTGCCAGCAGCCCAACGGGACTAGCGGGGGCCGGGGGGGAGACCCAGTACTTC. The chain uses TRBV5-4 and TRBJ2-5, with TRBD2 matching 14 bases. This CDR3 spans 18 amino acids. The junction had 13 bases not matched to a gene; V was cut back by 4 bases and J by 5 bases. Per germline, CDR1 SGHNT and CDR2 YYREEE (reference sequence).

This clone appeared a single time. The V and J genes are TRBV18 and TRBJ2-1; the match to TRBD1 covers 7 bases. CDR1 is KGHSH and CDR2 is LQKENI in the germline V gene. V trimming: 6 bases; J trimming: 5 bases; junction bases outside the gene matches: 7. The CDR3 runs to 14 residues. This CDR3 reads CASSLGQANNEQFF. Here the CDR3 DNA reads TGTGCCAGCTCTCTAGGACAGGCGAACAATGAGCAGTTCTTC. The whole variable domain, remainder taken from reference TRBV18 and TRBJ2-1, is NAGVMQNPRHLVRRRGQEARLRCSPMKGHSHVYWYRQLPEEGLKFMVYLQKENIIDESGMPKERFSAEFPKEGPSILRIQQVVRGDSAAYFCASSLGQANNEQFFGPGTRLTVL.

The chain couples TRBV7-9 to TRBJ2-3; TRBD2 aligns across 12 bases. This CDR3 spans 16 amino acids. Germline V gene data show CDR1 as SEHNR and CDR2 as FQNEAQ (reference sequence). V dropped 5 bases and J dropped 4; count of bases not matched to a gene: 7. CDR3 amino acids: CASSDTLAGGSDTQYF. The CDR3 region has the DNA TGTGCCAGCAGCGACACACTAGCGGGAGGCTCAGATACGCAGTATTTT.